This T cell receptor beta chain came from a study of cytotoxic CD8 clonotypes in ibrutinib-treated CLL. As for the study in general: Response sampling took place at median around 13 months of treatment, range 6 to 36. The average sample held roughly 250,000 productive templates and 94,082 productive rearrangements.

Study-wide findings and caveats: At ibrutinib response, clonality increased, and at progression it declined back toward baseline.

Per the germline V gene, CDR1 is LGHNT and CDR2 is FRNRAP. The CDR3 contains 10 residues. V was pared by 6 bases and J by 5 bases, with 5 bases between. This clone appeared a few times. Its specificity is not known. The protocol was immunoSEQ multiplex PCR, while the TCRdb copy is restricted to in-frame clones and leaves out a portion. The table lists approximately 300,000 clones, 80% of them singletons. The sample here was PBMCs, taken before ibrutinib treatment. The receptor was isolated from a human donor with chronic lymphocytic leukemia. The chain carries TRBV12-5 and TRBJ2-7; no firm D call. CDR3 in amino acids: CASGQHEQYF. The CDR3 nucleotides are TGTGCTAGTGGACAGCACGAGCAGTACTTC.